These T cell receptor beta chains were read from a single sample in a study of blood T cell repertoires in COVID-19. Profiling relied on immunoSEQ multiplex PCR, and the TCRdb table lists in-frame clones only, not all of them. The table shows 150,000 or so clones, with almost 85% occurring only once. Sequencing was done on a sample of PBMCs or T cells enriched from blood (not recorded which). These receptors originate from a middle-aged man who had recovered from COVID-19. Each CDR3 is given with its conserved first and last residue. A D gene is named only where the DNA matches it firmly. Clone size is given for some rows only: seen once, a few or many times, or a class if the clone is expanded.

size	D	V	length	J	DNA	CDR3
NA	TRBD1	TRBV3-1/TRBV3-2	17	TRBJ1-6	TGTGCCAGCAGCCCCCTCTGGGGGACAGGGGATTGGTCACCCCTCCACTTT	CASSPLWGTGDWSPLHF
NA	TRBD2	TRBV9	13	TRBJ2-1	TGTGCCAGCAGCGCGGGGGGGCCGGGCGAGCAGTTCTTC	CASSAGGPGEQFF
NA	NA	TRBV27	17	TRBJ1-6	TGTGCCAGCAGTTTATCCCCGGGGGGGAGATATAATTCACCCCTCCACTTT	CASSLSPGGRYNSPLHF
NA	NA	TRBV11-2	15	TRBJ2-2	TGTGCCAGCAGCTTCGGAGGGGCGAACACCGGGGAGCTGTTTTTT	CASSFGGANTGELFF
NA	NA	TRBV12-1	13	TRBJ1-6	TGTGCCAGCAGCCCACGGGACAGACCACCCCTCCACTTT	CASSPRDRPPLHF
NA	NA	TRBV2	13	TRBJ1-3	TGTGCCAGCCGGGTTGTCTCTGGAAACACCATATATTTT	CASRVVSGNTIYF
NA	NA	TRBV3-1/TRBV3-2	13	TRBJ2-2	TGTGCCAGCAGCCCTCGGGGCACCGGGGAGCTGTTTTTT	CASSPRGTGELFF
NA	TRBD1	TRBV5-1	14	TRBJ1-2	TGCGCCAGCAGCCCGGGACAGGGAAACTATGGCTACACCTTC	CASSPGQGNYGYTF
NA	NA	TRBV30	15	TRBJ2-5	TGTGCCTGGAGCCCCGGGGTTTTACAGCAAGAGACCCAGTACTTC	CAWSPGVLQQETQYF
NA	TRBD1	TRBV19	14	TRBJ1-4	TGTGCCAGTAGTATGGCAGGGGGGCGGGAAAAACTGTTTTTT	CASSMAGGREKLFF
NA	NA	TRBV11-3	15	TRBJ1-6	TGTGCCAGCAGCTTAGACGGGAGTGGTAATTCACCCCTCCACTTT	CASSLDGSGNSPLHF
NA	TRBD2	TRBV4-2	16	TRBJ2-3	TGTGCCAGCAGCCCGTCAGCGGGGGTAGTCGTAGATACGCAGTATTTT	CASSPSAGVVVDTQYF
few	TRBD2	TRBV15	17	TRBJ2-7	TGTGCCACCAGCAGAGATCTTAGTAGCGGGAGTACCTACGAGCAGTACTTC	CATSRDLSSGSTYEQYF
NA	NA	TRBV29-1	12	TRBJ2-7	TGCAGCGTGGGACGCTACAGGGAAGAGCAGTACTTC	CSVGRYREEQYF
NA	NA	TRBV25-1	12	TRBJ1-2	TGTGCCAGCAGTGACTTTGCAGGTGGCTACACCTTC	CASSDFAGGYTF
NA	TRBD2	TRBV5-1	16	TRBJ2-5	TGCGCCAGCAGCTTGGCCGGGACTAGCGGGGGGGAGACCCAGTACTTC	CASSLAGTSGGETQYF
once	TRBD1	TRBV18	14	TRBJ1-2	TGTGCCAGCTCACCACAGACAGGGGAGGGAGGCTACACCTTC	CASSPQTGEGGYTF
NA	TRBD2	TRBV2	13	TRBJ2-7	TGTGCCAGCCATCTAGCGGGTTCCTACGAGCAGTACTTC	CASHLAGSYEQYF
NA	TRBD1	TRBV3-1/TRBV3-2	16	TRBJ1-1	TGTGCCAGCAGCCAATGGGACAGGGGGCTCGACACTGAAGCTTTCTTT	CASSQWDRGLDTEAFF
NA	NA	TRBV19	15	TRBJ2-5	TGTGCCAGTAGTGAGGAGGGCTCACGTCGGGAGACCCAGTACTTC	CASSEEGSRRETQYF
NA	TRBD1	TRBV11-2	18	TRBJ1-3	TGTGCCAGCAGCTTATCCGGGACAGGGACAAGCTCTGGAAACACCATATATTTT	CASSLSGTGTSSGNTIYF
NA	NA	TRBV6-5	13	TRBJ1-4	TGTGCCAGCAGACCCCGGGGAGGTGAAAAACTGTTTTTT	CASRPRGGEKLFF